This entry lists 20 T cell receptor beta chains sequenced from one sample in a study of cytomegalovirus exposure and HLA in healthy donors. The PCR made use of 60 Vbeta and 13 Jbeta primers. Sequenced by immunoSEQ multiplex PCR; TCRdb stores in-frame clones only, minus some. The sample has about 130,000 clones, 55% to 75% seen once. The sample was PBMCs. The origin of the receptors is a man aged 25 to 40 in good health and CMV-seropositive.

This chain links TRBV6-1 with TRBJ2-7; D might be TRBD1 (6 bases). The CDR3 is 16 residues long. V gave up 1 base and J gave up 9 bases, with 22 bases separating them. Germline-derived CDR1 and CDR2 are MNHNS and SASEGT. The CDR3 reads CASSEVGARDLFGQYF. Written as DNA, the CDR3 is TGTGCCAGCAGTGAAGTGGGGGCCAGGGACCTTTTTGGGCAGTACTTC.

V is TRBV7-9 and J is TRBJ2-3; 14 nucleotides match TRBD2. Per the germline V gene, CDR1 is SEHNR and CDR2 is FQNEAQ (reference sequence). The CDR3 runs to 15 residues. Trimming took 8 bases from V and 8 from J; bases not matched to a gene: 9. The CDR3 coding sequence is TGTGCCAGCGAAAGGACTAGCGGGAGGTCGGTTACGCAGTATTTT. It translates to CASERTSGRSVTQYF.

J is TRBJ2-7 and V is TRBV15, with D hard to call. The ends were cut back, 1 base at V and 2 bases at J, with 12 bases in the middle. Germline loops: CDR1 LNHNV, CDR2 YYDKDF (reference sequence). The CDR3 is 15 residues long. The CDR3 DNA is TGTGCCACCAGCAGAGGTCCTCGAGCCACCTACGAGCAGTACTTC. Its translation: CATSRGPRATYEQYF. The full variable domain, rest sourced from reference TRBV15 and TRBJ2-7, is DAMVIQNPRYQVTQFGKPVTLSCSQTLNHNVMYWYQQKSSQAPKLLFHYYDKDFNNEADTPDNFQSRRPNTSFCFLDIRSPGLGDTAMYLCATSRGPRATYEQYFGPGTRLTVT.

CDR3 sequence (DNA): TGCAGCGTTGCGGGACAAATACTCCGCACTAATCAGCCCCAGCATTTT. This sequence encodes CSVAGQILRTNQPQHF. The V and J genes are TRBV29-1 and TRBJ1-5; tentative D call: TRBD1 (6 bases). Trimming shortened V by 4 bases and J by 4 bases, and 20 bases separated the two germline ends. Germline-derived CDR1 and CDR2 are SQVTM and ANQGSEA. The CDR3 contains 16 residues.

The V and J genes are TRBV19 and TRBJ2-7; 7 bases are shared with TRBD2. Germline lookup yields CDR1 LNHDA and CDR2 SQIVND (reference sequence). The trim removed 5 bases at V and 3 bases at J, leaving 7 bases unmatched. The CDR3 runs 14 residues. CDR3 in amino acids: CASSPRGESYEQYF. CDR3 nucleotide sequence: TGTGCCAGTAGTCCCCGGGGGGAGAGCTACGAGCAGTACTTC.

The chain has TRBV2 and TRBJ2-2; D perhaps matches TRBD1 (6 bases). This CDR3 spans 15 amino acids. The V end lost 7 bases, the J end lost 0 bases, and 12 bases lay between the germline ends. Per the germline V gene, CDR1 is SNHLY and CDR2 is FYNNEI. The CDR3 sequence is CASNEQGANTGELFF. Here the CDR3 DNA reads TGTGCCAGCAACGAACAGGGAGCGAACACCGGGGAGCTGTTTTTT.

The rearrangement joins TRBV27 to TRBJ2-1; D may be TRBD2 (6 bases). Germline V gene data show CDR1 as MNHEY and CDR2 as SMNVEV (reference sequence). Deletions cut 3 bases from V and 5 bases from J, with 20 bases between. The length of the CDR3 is 17 residues. The CDR3 loop is CASSFPGVGGVDNEQFF. The CDR3, as DNA: TGTGCCAGCAGTTTCCCGGGGGTTGGCGGGGTTGACAATGAGCAGTTCTTC.

The chain recombines TRBV7-3 with TRBJ2-2; D gene uncertain. The V gene lost 5 bases and the J gene lost 6 bases, with 10 bases spanning the gap. Germline V CDR1 and CDR2: SGHTA, FQGTGA. The CDR3 runs 13 residues. The CDR3 DNA follows: TGTGCCAGCAGCCCACAGAATTCCGGGGAGCTGTTTTTT. Translated, it gives CASSPQNSGELFF.

The CDR3 bases are TGTGCTAGTGGTTTGGAGACAGCTGGGGCCAACGTCCTGACTTTC. It specifies CASGLETAGANVLTF. The chain combines TRBV12-5 with TRBJ2-6, with D possibly TRBD1 on 5 matching bases. Trimming left V 1 base short and J 2 bases short, with 6 bases between. Germline loops: CDR1 LGHNT, CDR2 FRNRAP. The CDR3 spans 15 residues. Using reference TRBV12-5 and TRBJ2-6 for the parts outside the CDR3, the full variable domain is DARVTQTPRHKVTEMGQEVTMRCQPILGHNTVFWYRQTMMQGLELLAYFRNRAPLDDSGMPKDRFSAEMPDATLATLKIQPSEPRDSAVYFCASGLETAGANVLTFGAGSRLTVL.

V usage is TRBV5-8 and J usage is TRBJ2-3; 7 bases line up with TRBD2. The CDR3 sequence is 14 residues long. Germline trimming cut 4 bases from V and 3 bases from J; bases unmatched to any gene: 5. CDR1 is SGHTS and CDR2 is YDEGEE in the germline V gene. This CDR3 is CASSNQRDTDTQYF. The CDR3 bases are TGTGCCAGCAGCAACCAGCGGGATACAGATACGCAGTATTTT.

The chain recombines TRBV5-8 with TRBJ2-7; D remains ambiguous. The CDR3 totals 16 residues. Germline CDR1 and CDR2: SGHTS and YDEGEE. With 1 base removed from V and 0 bases from J, the gap between germline ends came to 14 bases. The CDR3 sequence: CASSLRFYRDSYEQYF. As DNA, the CDR3 is TGTGCCAGCAGCTTGAGGTTCTACAGAGACTCCTACGAGCAGTACTTC. The variable domain in full, completed from reference TRBV5-8 and TRBJ2-7, reads EAGVTQSPTHLIKTRGQQATLRCSPISGHTSVYWYQQALGLGLQFLLWYDEGEERNRGNFPPRFSGRQFPNYSSELNVNALELEDSALYLCASSLRFYRDSYEQYFGPGTRLTVT.

The chain has TRBV5-1 and TRBJ1-1; TRBD1 is a possible D gene (5 bases). Germline V gene data show CDR1 as SGHRS and CDR2 as YFSETQ. With 0 bases removed from V and 2 bases from J, the gap between germline ends came to 8 bases. The CDR3 loop spans 14 amino acids. This chain's CDR3 is CASSLGQRNTEAFF. CDR3 DNA: TGCGCCAGCAGCTTGGGACAGCGAAACACTGAAGCTTTCTTT.

This chain connects TRBV11-2 to TRBJ1-4, with D unclear. Between the trimmed V and J ends, which lost 5 bases and 10 bases, there was a span of 11 bases. Germline V lookup: CDR1 SGHAT, CDR2 FQNNGV. The CDR3 length is 12 residues. The CDR3 spells CASSLDSGKLFF. CDR3 DNA: TGTGCCAGCAGCCTCGATTCAGGAAAACTGTTTTTT. Using reference TRBV11-2 and TRBJ1-4 for the parts outside the CDR3, the full variable domain is EAGVAQSPRYKIIEKRQSVAFWCNPISGHATLYWYQQILGQGPKLLIQFQNNGVVDDSQLPKDRFSAERLKGVDSTLKIQPAKLEDSAVYLCASSLDSGKLFFGSGTQLSVL.

V gene TRBV5-1 combines with J gene TRBJ1-1; D call uncertain. Germline CDR1 is SGHRS and CDR2 is YFSETQ. Between the trimmed V and J ends, which lost 4 bases and 0 bases, there was a span of 13 bases. This CDR3 spans 15 amino acids. In nucleotides, the CDR3 is TGCGCCAGCAGCCTCAGCGGCCCAATGAACACTGAAGCTTTCTTT. It codes for CASSLSGPMNTEAFF.

This sequence joins TRBV4-3 and TRBJ2-3, with a weak D call TRBD1 (5 bases). This CDR3 has 14 residues. Deletions cut 0 bases from V and 7 bases from J, with 11 bases between. Germline loops: CDR1 LGHNA, CDR2 YSLEER. The CDR3 nucleotides read TGCGCCAGCAGCCAAGAAGGGGCCGCGAATACGCAGTATTTT. Its protein product is CASSQEGAANTQYF.

This chain uses TRBV5-1 with TRBJ1-2, with 8 bases matching TRBD1. This CDR3 region has 13 residues. CDR1 and CDR2 (germline): SGHRS, YFSETQ. Trimming at V came to 10 bases and at J to 6 bases, leaving 11 bases not matched to a gene. The CDR3 loop is CASTDREGHGYTF. The CDR3 region has the DNA TGCGCCTCAACGGACAGGGAGGGCCATGGCTACACCTTC.

This clone was counted a few times. This chain joins TRBV30 and TRBJ1-2, with 9 bases lining up with TRBD1. J lost 4 bases, V lost 4 bases, and 19 bases had no gene match. CDR1 and CDR2 (germline): GTSNPN, SVGIG (reference sequence). The CDR3 consists of 18 residues. The CDR3 DNA sequence: TGTGCCTGGATAGTCACCCGGGACAGGGCTTGGGACGGCTATGGCTACACCTTC. This gives the protein CAWIVTRDRAWDGYGYTF.

The sample holds a few counts of this clone. The chain joins TRBV28 to TRBJ2-1, with 9 bases aligning to TRBD2. CDR3 length: 19 residues. CDR1 and CDR2 from the germline V gene are MDHEN and SYDVKM. The V and J ends lost 4 bases and 2 bases, in that order; junction bases with no gene match: 15. The CDR3 protein is CASSSRWATSGNAYNEQFF. As DNA, the CDR3 is TGTGCCAGCAGTTCAAGGTGGGCGACTAGCGGAAATGCCTACAATGAGCAGTTCTTC.

V gene TRBV19 combines with J gene TRBJ2-1; 12 bases fit TRBD2. CDR1 LNHDA and CDR2 SQIVND come from the germline V gene (reference sequence). The J segment lost 7 bases and the V segment lost 4 bases, leaving 2 bases of the junction unmatched. The CDR3 totals 14 residues. The CDR3 nucleotides read TGTGCCAGTAGTACTAGCGGGAGGGGTAATGAGCAGTTCTTC. It yields the protein CASSTSGRGNEQFF.

This sequence joins TRBV29-1 and TRBJ2-5; TRBD2 matches at 10 bases. The CDR3 is 14 amino acids. V shed 7 bases and J 5 bases; nucleotides not matched to a gene: 10. CDR1 is SQVTM and CDR2 is ANQGSEA in the germline V gene. CDR3 bases: TGCAGCGCAAGAACGGGACTAGCGACTGAGACCCAGTACTTC. It yields the protein CSARTGLATETQYF.